The T cell receptor beta chain described here comes from a study of blood T cells in healthy people across ages. Study results and caveats: Estimates of diversity drawn from one million T cells were considered underestimates.

With a J-beta primer mix and a sample-barcoded 5' primer, a second PCR ran roughly 6 to 12 cycles. Each cDNA molecule received a tag from a template-switch adaptor that had 12 random nucleotides. Via MiXCR, TCRdb re-called the 5' RACE reads, giving one row per CDR3 protein. The sample yields about 1.5 million distinct CDR3 sequences, roughly 43% seen once. CDR3 length: 11 amino acids. The germline V gene encodes CDR1 DFQATT and CDR2 SNEGSKA (reference sequence). This clonotype was seen once. Its target is unknown. The junction departs from the called germline gene at one end, perhaps through a read error.

Sequencing was performed on blood. This sequence originates from a woman aged 18-29 years in good health. V and J are TRBV20-1 and TRBJ1-2; D may be TRBD1 (5 bases). Written as DNA, the CDR3 is TGCAGTGCCCAGCAGGGTTTCGGCTACTCCTTC. Translation gives CSAQQGFGYSF.